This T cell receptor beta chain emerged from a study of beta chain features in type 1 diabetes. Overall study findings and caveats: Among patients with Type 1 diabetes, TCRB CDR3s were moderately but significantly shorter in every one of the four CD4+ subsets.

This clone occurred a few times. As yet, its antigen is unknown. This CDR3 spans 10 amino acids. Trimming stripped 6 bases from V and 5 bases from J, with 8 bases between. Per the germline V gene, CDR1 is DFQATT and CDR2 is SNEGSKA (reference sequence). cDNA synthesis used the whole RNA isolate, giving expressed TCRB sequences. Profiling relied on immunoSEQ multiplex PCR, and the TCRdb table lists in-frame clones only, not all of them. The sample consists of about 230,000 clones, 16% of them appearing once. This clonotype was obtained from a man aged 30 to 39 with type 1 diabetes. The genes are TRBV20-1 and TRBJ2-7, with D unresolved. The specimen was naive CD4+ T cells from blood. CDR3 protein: CSAPLHEQYF. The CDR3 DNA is TGCAGTGCCCCGCTCCACGAGCAGTACTTC.